Below are 25 T cell receptor beta chains sequenced from a single sample in a study of CD8+ T cells in alopecia areata. cDNA serving as the sequencing template came from extracted, reverse transcribed RNA. The table came from immunoSEQ multiplex PCR; TCRdb's copy has only in-frame clones and leaves some out. The table includes 150,000 to 200,000 clones, roughly 61% detected once. Treatment described: oral pan-JAK inhibitor, 5-10 mg twice daily. Source: CD8+ T cells sorted from blood, taken at week 24, from a patient treated with tofacitinib. The source of these receptors is a human donor with alopecia areata.

The gene calls are TRBV27 and TRBJ2-5, with D possibly TRBD1 on 6 matching bases. The J call may be wrong; the DNA end is better matched by TRBJ2-7. Germline loops: CDR1 MNHEY, CDR2 SMNVEV (reference sequence). The CDR3 runs to 13 residues. CDR3: CASAADSSYEQYF. CDR3 coding DNA: TGTGCCAGCGCCGCGGACAGCTCCTACGAGCAGTACTTC.

This clone was observed a few times. This chain uses TRBV4-1 with TRBJ2-2; D may correspond to TRBD1 or TRBD2 (5 bases each). Germline values: CDR1 MGHRA, CDR2 YSYEKL. The CDR3 is 16 amino acids. Trimming cost V 2 bases and J 0 bases, with 10 bases left between them. CDR3 nucleotide sequence: TGCGCCAGCAGCCAACTGGGGGAGTCGAACACCGGGGAGCTGTTTTTT. It is translated as CASSQLGESNTGELFF.

The rearrangement links TRBV9 to TRBJ1-4; TRBD1 agrees at 11 bases. The V and J ends lost 2 bases and 7 bases, in that order; junction bases with no gene match: 4. The CDR3 extends over 15 amino acids. In germline, CDR1 is SGDLS, CDR2 YYNGEE. CDR3 amino acids: CASSVSGTGGEKLFF. The CDR3 DNA reads TGTGCCAGCAGCGTCAGCGGGACAGGGGGTGAAAAACTGTTTTTT.

The rearrangement joins TRBV4-1 to TRBJ2-5, with D perhaps TRBD2 (5 bases). Between the trimmed V and J ends, which lost 1 base and 0 bases, there was a span of 9 bases. The CDR3 is 15 amino acids. Germline assignment: CDR1 MGHRA and CDR2 YSYEKL. The CDR3 bases are TGCGCCAGCAGCCAAGCTACGGACTACCAAGAGACCCAGTACTTC. Translating it yields CASSQATDYQETQYF.

J is TRBJ2-5 and V is TRBV2; TRBD1 or TRBD2 may be the D gene (5 bases each). With 8 bases removed from V and 2 bases from J, the gap between germline ends came to 15 bases. CDR3 length equals 14 residues. Germline values: CDR1 SNHLY, CDR2 FYNNEI. The CDR3 reads CASGDRAAQETQYF. The CDR3 DNA reads TGTGCCAGCGGGGACCGGGCCGCACAAGAGACCCAGTACTTC. Drawing the rest from reference TRBV2 and TRBJ2-5, the complete variable domain is EPEVTQTPSHQVTQMGQEVILRCVPISNHLYFYWYRQILGQKVEFLVSFYNNEISEKSEIFDDQFSVERPDGSNFTLKIRSTKLEDSAMYFCASGDRAAQETQYFGPGTRLLVL.

As to this clone: Other DNA sequences in the sample encode the same CDR3. The V gene is TRBV7-6, the J gene TRBJ2-7; tentative D call: TRBD1 (7 bases). Germline-derived CDR1 and CDR2 are SGHVS and FNYEAQ. The CDR3 has 13 amino acids. V was shortened by 4 bases and J by 4 bases, with 11 bases between the two germline ends. The CDR3 region is CASSSSGGYEQYF. In DNA, the CDR3 is TGTGCCAGCAGCTCGTCAGGGGGGTACGAGCAGTACTTC.

This clone was counted between two and nine times. This sequence joins TRBV7-9 and TRBJ2-2; D remains unclear. Trimming took 5 bases from V and 0 from J, leaving 10 bases between them. CDR1 and CDR2 from the germline V gene are SEHNR and FQNEAQ (reference sequence). This CDR3 contains 15 residues. In DNA, the CDR3 is TGTGCCAGCAGCCATCCGACCGCGAACACCGGGGAGCTGTTTTTT. Its translation: CASSHPTANTGELFF.

V usage is TRBV12-5 and J usage is TRBJ1-2; D remains unclear. The CDR3 is 11 amino acids. Germline loops: CDR1 LGHNT, CDR2 FRNRAP. V lost 1 base and J lost 4, with 1 base in between. In DNA form, the CDR3 reads TGTGCTAGTGGTTTGGCCTATGGCTACACCTTC. Translated: CASGLAYGYTF.

The chain carries TRBV7-8 and TRBJ2-1; 8 positions agree with TRBD1. This CDR3 contains 15 residues. Trimming removed 4 bases from V and 8 bases from J; junction bases left unmatched: 10. CDR1 SGHVS and CDR2 FQNEAQ come from the germline V gene. CDR3 residues: CASSSRPGGIDEQFF. In nucleotides, the CDR3 is TGTGCCAGCAGCTCTAGGCCAGGGGGCATCGATGAGCAGTTCTTC.

The V and J genes are TRBV28 and TRBJ1-4; D is ambiguous. V was cut by 2 bases and J by 0 bases, with 7 bases left in between. CDR1 and CDR2 from the germline V gene are MDHEN and SYDVKM. The CDR3 runs to 15 residues. Written as DNA, the CDR3 is TGTGCCAGCAGTTTAGTAGCTACAACTAATGAAAAACTGTTTTTT. It yields the protein CASSLVATTNEKLFF.

The DNA of the CDR3 is TGTGCTAGTGGTTTGGTAGCCTACGAGCAGTACTTC. Translated, it gives CASGLVAYEQYF. The chain links TRBV12-5 to TRBJ2-7, with D uncertain. The germline CDR1 and CDR2 sequences are LGHNT and FRNRAP. This CDR3 is 12 amino acids long. Trimming pared 0 bases from V and 2 bases from J, leaving 2 bases between.

The V gene is TRBV11-2, the J gene TRBJ2-5; maybe TRBD2 (6 bases). Germline V gives CDR1 SGHAT, CDR2 FQNNGV. The CDR3 extends over 15 amino acids. The V end lost 3 bases, the J end lost 0 bases, and 11 bases lay between the germline ends. The CDR3 DNA reads as TGTGCCAGCAGCTTTGGCCGGGGGAACCAAGAGACCCAGTACTTC. Protein sequence: CASSFGRGNQETQYF.

Regarding this clone: One end of the junction is discordant with germline, which a read error may explain. The chain couples TRBV4-1 to TRBJ1-1; D is undetermined. Germline-derived CDR1 and CDR2 are MGHRA and YSYEKL. CDR3 size: 14 residues. The CDR3 loop reads CASSQGRANTEAFF. The CDR3 DNA reads as TGCGCCAGCAGTCAAGGGAGGGCGAACACTGAAGCTTTCTTT.

This chain joins TRBV14 and TRBJ2-7, with a weak D call TRBD1 (5 bases). Trimming removed 3 bases at V and 3 bases at J, with 6 bases between. CDR1 is SGHDN and CDR2 is FVKESK in the germline V gene. The CDR3 contains 12 residues. The CDR3 is CASSQGLYEQYF. CDR3 in DNA: TGTGCCAGCAGCCAGGGGCTCTACGAGCAGTACTTC.

The CDR3 DNA reads TGCAGCGTTGCCCCGTGGGGCACAGATACGCAGTATTTT. Protein sequence: CSVAPWGTDTQYF. The V and J genes are TRBV29-1 and TRBJ2-3; D remains ambiguous. From germline, CDR1 is SQVTM and CDR2 ANQGSEA. The CDR3 is 13 residues long. V lost 4 bases, J lost 1 base, and 9 bases lay in between.

J is TRBJ1-2 and V is TRBV15; 7 nucleotides line up with TRBD1. This CDR3 has 14 amino acids. CDR1 and CDR2 from the germline V gene are LNHNV and YYDKDF (reference sequence). V lost 3 bases to trimming and J lost 4 bases; unmatched junction nucleotides: 5. Here the CDR3 reads CATSSFRGPYGYTF. The CDR3 coding sequence is TGTGCCACCAGCAGCTTTAGGGGGCCCTATGGCTACACCTTC.

This clone has just a few counts. This chain links TRBV9 with TRBJ2-3, with 7 bases matching TRBD1. The CDR3 length is 15 residues. After removal of 3 bases from V and 6 bases from J, the junction contained 10 bases not matched to a gene. Germline V gene data show CDR1 as SGDLS and CDR2 as YYNGEE. CDR3 sequence (DNA): TGTGCCAGCAGCGCACGGACAGGCGGCGGGGATACGCAGTATTTT. Its protein product is CASSARTGGGDTQYF.

The chain is built from TRBV29-1 and TRBJ2-5, with D tentatively TRBD2 (5 bases). CDR3 size: 13 residues. Germline assignment: CDR1 SQVTM and CDR2 ANQGSEA. V was pared by 6 bases and J by 1 base, with 12 bases between. Here the CDR3 DNA reads TGCAGCGTGTCCCCCCGGGGCCAAGAGACCCAGTACTTC. This encodes CSVSPRGQETQYF.

This clone has only a few counts. The V and J genes are TRBV6-1 and TRBJ2-7, with D tentatively TRBD1 (6 bases). The germline V gene encodes CDR1 MNHNS and CDR2 SASEGT. The CDR3 length is 13 residues. Trimming left V 6 bases short and J 3 bases short, with 12 bases between. CDR3 amino acids: CASSKGTYYEQYF. DNA for the CDR3: TGTGCCAGCAGCAAAGGGACATACTACGAGCAGTACTTC.

The chain carries TRBV6-6 and TRBJ2-3; no reliable D call. Trimming took off 1 base at V and 5 bases at J, with 10 bases between the two ends. The CDR3 totals 14 residues. From germline, CDR1 is MNHNY and CDR2 SVGAGI (reference sequence). The CDR3 reads CASSYFGREDTQYF. The CDR3 nucleotides are TGTGCCAGCAGTTACTTCGGTAGGGAAGATACGCAGTATTTT.

This chain links TRBV27 with TRBJ1-1, with unresolved D. Germline assignment: CDR1 MNHEY and CDR2 SMNVEV (reference sequence). Trimming took 5 bases from V and 2 from J, leaving 9 bases between them. CDR3 length equals 13 residues. The CDR3 spells CASSVALNTEAFF. In DNA form, the CDR3 reads TGTGCCAGCAGTGTGGCTTTAAACACTGAAGCTTTCTTT.

The rearrangement uses TRBV5-6 and TRBJ2-7, with 11 bases identical to TRBD1. Germline V CDR1 and CDR2: SGHDT, YYEEEE. J gave up 2 bases and V 5 bases, and 6 bases lay outside the gene matches. The CDR3 has 15 amino acids. The CDR3 spells CASRLGGQGAYEQYF. The CDR3 DNA reads TGTGCCAGCAGGCTCGGGGGACAGGGGGCCTACGAGCAGTACTTC.

The rearrangement joins TRBV29-1 to TRBJ1-1; unclear D gene. CDR3 length: 10 residues. Trimming took off 6 bases at V and 3 bases at J, with 5 bases between the two ends. CDR1 is SQVTM and CDR2 is ANQGSEA in the germline V gene. The CDR3 bases are TGCAGCGTCCCAGACACTGAAGCTTTCTTT. It codes for CSVPDTEAFF.

The chain employs TRBV10-3 and TRBJ2-1, with 9 nucleotides matching TRBD1. From germline, CDR1 is ENHRY and CDR2 SYGVKD. The CDR3 consists of 16 residues. V gave up 4 bases and J gave up 1 base; unmatched junction bases: 5. CDR3 sequence reads: CAISVDRGYSYNEQFF. The CDR3 nucleotides read TGTGCCATCAGTGTCGACAGGGGGTATTCCTACAATGAGCAGTTCTTC.

The chain uses TRBV7-9 and TRBJ2-2; TRBD1 might be the D (5 bases). From germline, CDR1 is SEHNR and CDR2 FQNEAQ (reference sequence). The CDR3 sequence is 12 residues long. V shed 5 bases and J shed 6 bases, with 7 bases lying between them. The CDR3 region has the DNA TGTGCCAGCAGCCAGGGCGCCGGGGAGCTGTTTTTT. Protein product: CASSQGAGELFF.